The 29 T cell receptor beta chains below come from one sample, sequenced in a study of metastatic and nonmetastatic thyroid tumors. TCRdb reprocessed the PCR reads using MiXCR. The repertoire has just under 20,000 clones, 27% of them found once; the top ten carry less than 7%. Each patient came to thyroid surgery without any prior treatment (of any kind). The material sequenced was blood. Every receptor here comes from a female donor with papillary thyroid cancer or a benign thyroid nodule (not recorded which). Some clones in this sample may be carry-over from other donors' samples.

This chain uses TRBV9 with TRBJ2-5; 13 positions agree with TRBD2. Germline trimming cut 2 bases from V and 4 bases from J; bases unmatched to any gene: 5. The germline CDR1 and CDR2 sequences are SGDLS and YYNGEE. The CDR3 is 16 residues long. CDR3: CASSVAWTSGGETQYF. The DNA of the CDR3 is TGTGCCAGCAGCGTGGCCTGGACTAGCGGGGGAGAGACCCAGTACTTC.

On this clone: Its ends do not fully match the called genes, so a read error is possible. The chain joins TRBV7-9 to TRBJ2-3; D not certain. This CDR3 region has 14 residues. Germline lookup yields CDR1 SEHNR and CDR2 FQNEAQ (reference sequence). The CDR3 sequence is CAGSTWQSTDTQYF. CDR3 nucleotide sequence: TGTGCCGGCAGCACATGGCAGAGCACAGATACGCAGTATTTT.

In this sample, this clone turned up a few times. The chain uses TRBV27 and TRBJ2-6; 11 nucleotides agree with TRBD1. The CDR3 spans 17 residues. The V and J ends lost 3 bases and 2 bases, in that order; junction bases with no gene match: 3. Per germline, CDR1 MNHEY and CDR2 SMNVEV (reference sequence). The CDR3 spells CASSLKGQGAGANVLTF. The CDR3 bases are TGTGCCAGCAGTTTGAAGGGACAGGGGGCTGGGGCCAACGTCCTGACTTTC.

The V gene is TRBV24-1, the J gene TRBJ2-3, with 8 positions matching TRBD1. Germline assignment: CDR1 KGHDR and CDR2 SFDVKD. The V gene end was trimmed by 6 bases and the J gene end by 1 base; junction bases not matched to a gene: 8. CDR3 length: 16 residues. CDR3 coding DNA: TGTGCCACCAGTTACCCTGACAGGGGTTGCACAGATACGCAGTATTTT. The encoded protein is CATSYPDRGCTDTQYF.

The chain couples TRBV20-1 to TRBJ1-5; 7 bases are a match to TRBD1. This CDR3 has 14 amino acids. J gave up 0 bases and V 5 bases, and 4 bases lay outside the gene matches. Germline-derived CDR1 and CDR2 are DFQATT and SNEGSKA (reference sequence). The CDR3 loop is CSASAGGSNQPQHF. The CDR3 nucleotides read TGCAGTGCTTCGGCAGGGGGTAGCAATCAGCCCCAGCATTTT.

In its sample, this clone was seen many times. The J gene is TRBJ1-3, the V gene TRBV14; perhaps TRBD1 as D (6 bases). Germline-derived CDR1 and CDR2 are SGHDN and FVKESK. Trimming stripped 5 bases from V and 7 bases from J, with 12 bases between. The CDR3 is 13 amino acids. The CDR3 coding sequence is TGTGCCAGCAGCACAGGGAAAAGGAACACCATATATTTT. It specifies CASSTGKRNTIYF.

The rearrangement joins TRBV29-1 to TRBJ2-1; D is ambiguous. The V gene lost 1 base and the J gene lost 10 bases, with 8 bases spanning the gap. Germline CDR1 is SQVTM and CDR2 is ANQGSEA. The CDR3 contains 11 residues. CDR3 nucleotide sequence: TGCAGCGTTGAAGGTGACCTGGAGCAGTTCTTC. This encodes CSVEGDLEQFF.

This chain connects TRBV5-1 to TRBJ2-2, with D possibly TRBD1 on 5 matching bases. This CDR3 is built from 15 residues. CDR1 and CDR2 (germline): SGHRS, YFSETQ. Trimming pared 4 bases from V and 2 bases from J, leaving 12 bases between. The chain's CDR3 is CASSKTASNTGELFF. CDR3 nucleotides: TGCGCCAGCAGCAAGACAGCCTCCAACACCGGGGAGCTGTTTTTT.

Sample share makes this clone medium-sized. The chain uses TRBV7-2 and TRBJ2-7, with TRBD1 matching 10 bases. Germline values: CDR1 SGHTA, CDR2 FQGNSA. Germline trimming cut 5 bases from V and 2 bases from J; bases unmatched to any gene: 6. The CDR3 consists of 15 residues. This CDR3 is CASSGRDRGAYEQYF. DNA for the CDR3: TGTGCCAGCAGCGGCCGGGACAGGGGAGCCTACGAGCAGTACTTC.

Relative to its sample, this clone is medium-sized (0.01 to 0.1%). The chain recombines TRBV27 with TRBJ2-7, with 8 nucleotides matching TRBD2. V shed 2 bases and J 3 bases; nucleotides not matched to a gene: 9. The CDR3 is made up of 16 amino acids. The germline V gene has CDR1 MNHEY and CDR2 SMNVEV (reference sequence). CDR3 nucleotide sequence: TGTGCCAGCAGTTTAACCGGGAGGGCCACTGGCTACGAGCAGTACTTC. Its protein is CASSLTGRATGYEQYF.

This clone occurred a few times. One end of the junction does not line up with germline, which may come from a read error. J is TRBJ1-2 and V is TRBV19; D unclear. The length of the CDR3 is 13 residues. Per the germline V gene, CDR1 is LNHDA and CDR2 is SQIVND (reference sequence). As DNA, the CDR3 is TGTGCCATTAGTACTGTAGAGCTCTATGGCTACACCTTC. This sequence encodes CAISTVELYGYTF. Filled out from reference TRBV19 and TRBJ1-2, the complete variable domain reads DGGITQSPKYLFRKEGQNVTLSCEQNLNHDAMYWYRQDPGQGLRLIYYSQIVNDFQKGDIAEGYSVSREKKESFPLTVTSAQKNPTAFYLCAISTVELYGYTFGSGTRLTVV.

This clone was counted ten times or more. V gene TRBV19 combines with J gene TRBJ1-1, with D tentatively TRBD1 (5 bases). The CDR3 is made up of 11 amino acids. Germline CDR1 reads LNHDA; CDR2 reads SQIVND (reference sequence). V was pared by 10 bases and J by 4 bases, with 10 bases between. CDR3 DNA sequence: TGTGCCACTCAGGGTTCCACTGAAGCTTTCTTT. This translates into CATQGSTEAFF.

This clone came up a few times. This chain uses TRBV12-3 or TRBV12-4 with TRBJ2-1; 11 bases agree with TRBD2. V lost 6 bases, J lost 9 bases, and 4 bases stayed unmatched. This CDR3 contains 13 residues. The DNA for the CDR3 is TGTGCCAGCAGGGGGACTAGCGGAGGTGAGCAGTTCTTC. This codes for CASRGTSGGEQFF.

The rearrangement links TRBV12-3 or TRBV12-4 to TRBJ2-7; weak D call: TRBD1 (6 bases). Trimming cost V 5 bases and J 1 base, with 12 bases left between them. The CDR3 spans 14 residues. The CDR3 DNA sequence: TGTGCCAGCAGTCCGGACAGACAATCCTACGAGCAGTACTTC. Encoded protein: CASSPDRQSYEQYF.

By sample share, this clone is medium-sized. The rearrangement links TRBV20-1 to TRBJ1-4; TRBD1 aligns across 8 bases. In germline, CDR1 is DFQATT, CDR2 SNEGSKA (reference sequence). V trimming: 5 bases; J trimming: 5 bases; junction bases outside the gene matches: 7. The length of the CDR3 is 14 residues. The CDR3 loop is CSAEGQAPNEKLFF. CDR3 nucleotides: TGCAGTGCTGAGGGACAGGCTCCAAATGAAAAACTGTTTTTT.

There are a few counts of this clone. This rearrangement joins TRBV11-2 to TRBJ1-6, with D hard to call. Germline loops: CDR1 SGHAT, CDR2 FQNNGV. This CDR3 has 15 amino acids. V dropped 0 bases and J dropped 5 bases, with 8 bases sitting between them. CDR3 sequence reads: CASSLESRNNSPLHF. Written as DNA, the CDR3 is TGTGCCAGCAGCTTAGAGAGCCGGAATAATTCACCCCTCCACTTT.

This clone counts as medium-sized (0.01 to 0.1%). The V gene is TRBV6-2 or TRBV6-3, the J gene TRBJ2-7, with TRBD2 identical over 7 bases. Unmatched junction bases numbered 5, after V lost 2 bases and J lost 4 bases. This CDR3 is built from 14 residues. Germline V gene sequence: CDR1 MNHEY, CDR2 SVGEGT. The CDR3 loop reads CASSYIGGSYEQYF. DNA for the CDR3: TGTGCCAGCAGTTACATCGGCGGGAGTTACGAGCAGTACTTC.

This chain connects TRBV6-4 to TRBJ2-3; 7 nucleotides line up with TRBD2. The CDR3 is 14 amino acids. V shed 4 bases and J 4 bases; nucleotides not matched to a gene: 5. Germline values: CDR1 MRHNA, CDR2 SNTAGT. CDR3 protein: CASSGKGGADTQYF. CDR3 nucleotide sequence: TGTGCCAGCAGTGGTAAGGGAGGGGCAGATACGCAGTATTTT.

The chain is built from TRBV28 and TRBJ1-6, with TRBD1 as a possible D gene (5 bases). Trimming removed 4 bases at V and 5 bases at J, with 18 bases between. The V gene's germline CDR1 is MDHEN and CDR2 SYDVKM. The CDR3 loop spans 17 amino acids. The CDR3 is CASSSTSQGFNNSPLHF. Written as DNA, the CDR3 is TGTGCCAGCAGTTCCACCAGTCAGGGTTTCAATAATTCACCCCTCCACTTT.

This clone came up a few times. The chain couples TRBV28 to TRBJ1-2; 7 bases match TRBD1. This CDR3 has 13 amino acids. J gave up 5 bases and V 7 bases, and 7 bases lay outside the gene matches. Germline V gene sequence: CDR1 MDHEN, CDR2 SYDVKM. In DNA, the CDR3 is TGTGCCAGCATTGGTGACAGGGTTTATGGCTACACCTTC. Its translation: CASIGDRVYGYTF.

A few counts support this clone. An end of the junction does not agree with germline; a read error may underlie this. The chain uses TRBV6-6 and TRBJ1-3; D may be TRBD1 (6 bases). The CDR3 is 14 amino acids. Germline loops: CDR1 MNHNY, CDR2 SVGAGI (reference sequence). CDR3 loop: CASSYPGHGNTVYF. CDR3 nucleotides: TGTGCCAGCAGTTACCCGGGACATGGAAACACCGTATATTTT.

In this sample, this clone turned up a few times. The chain combines TRBV30 with TRBJ1-5, with 9 bases identical to TRBD1. CDR1 and CDR2 from the germline V gene are GTSNPN and SVGIG (reference sequence). V lost 0 bases to trimming and J lost 7 bases; unmatched junction nucleotides: 7. The CDR3 loop spans 15 amino acids. CDR3 bases: TGTGCCTGGAGTGTTGGGGGGACAGGGAGGCAGCCCCAGCATTTT. This gives the protein CAWSVGGTGRQPQHF.

This clone was recorded at least ten times. The genes are TRBV3-1 and TRBJ1-1; no reliable D call. V was shortened by 5 bases and J by 0 bases, with 7 bases between the two germline ends. The CDR3 sequence is 13 residues long. Germline V CDR1 and CDR2: LGHDT, YNNKEL (reference sequence). In DNA, the CDR3 is TGTGCCAGCAGCGTGCAGGTGAACACTGAAGCTTTCTTT. Protein product: CASSVQVNTEAFF.

There are many counts of this clone. The chain has TRBV2 and TRBJ1-4; D remains ambiguous. The CDR3 runs 13 residues. Germline lookup yields CDR1 SNHLY and CDR2 FYNNEI. V was cut by 8 bases and J by 7 bases, with 14 bases left in between. CDR3 amino acids: CASRRIGSEKLFF. As DNA, the CDR3 is TGTGCCAGCCGAAGGATAGGCAGTGAAAAACTGTTTTTT.

This clone was counted only a few times. The J gene is TRBJ1-2, the V gene TRBV19, with TRBD1 identical over 8 bases. CDR3 length equals 13 residues. The germline gives CDR1 LNHDA, CDR2 SQIVND (reference sequence). J gave up 7 bases and V 4 bases, and 5 bases lay outside the gene matches. The CDR3 nucleotides read TGTGCCAGTAGTACGACAGGGGCTGGTGGCTACACCTTC. Translating gives CASSTTGAGGYTF.

This chain uses TRBV6-1 with TRBJ2-7; TRBD1 agrees at 8 bases. The CDR3 covers 15 residues. Germline V gene lookup returns CDR1 MNHNS and CDR2 SASEGT. After removal of 5 bases from V and 2 bases from J, the junction contained 8 bases not matched to a gene. The CDR3 here is CASSPSGTGAYEQYF. The CDR3 nucleotides are TGTGCCAGCAGTCCCTCCGGGACAGGAGCCTACGAGCAGTACTTC.

A few counts support this clone. The chain is built from TRBV2 and TRBJ1-2; 9 positions agree with TRBD1. The CDR3 totals 13 residues. Germline V gives CDR1 SNHLY, CDR2 FYNNEI. The ends lost 8 bases at V and 7 bases at J; junction bases unmatched: 8. The CDR3 DNA reads TGTGCCAGCCTAGGACAGGGGTTTTCTGGCTACACCTTC. This sequence encodes CASLGQGFSGYTF. The whole variable domain, filled in from reference TRBV2 and TRBJ1-2, reads EPEVTQTPSHQVTQMGQEVILRCVPISNHLYFYWYRQILGQKVEFLVSFYNNEISEKSEIFDDQFSVERPDGSNFTLKIRSTKLEDSAMYFCASLGQGFSGYTFGSGTRLTVV.

The rearrangement links TRBV6-1 to TRBJ1-2; TRBD1 matches at 10 bases. Per germline, CDR1 MNHNS and CDR2 SASEGT. The CDR3 runs to 14 residues. Unmatched junction bases numbered 3, after V lost 4 bases and J lost 4 bases. DNA for the CDR3: TGTGCCAGCAGTGGCCGACAGGGGGCCTATGGCTACACCTTC. Protein: CASSGRQGAYGYTF.

Regarding this clone: Its ends do not fully match the called genes, so a read error is possible. The CDR3 nucleotides are TGCAGTGCCAGAGTCCAGAATACTGGGGCCAACGTCCTGACTTTC. This codes for CSARVQNTGANVLTF. This sequence joins TRBV20-1 and TRBJ2-6; D remains ambiguous. Germline CDR1 DFQATT, CDR2 SNEGSKA (reference sequence). The CDR3 length is 15 residues.